These 7 T cell receptor beta chains share one sample of origin, sequenced in a study of T cells in Graves' hyperthyroidism and ophthalmopathy. The investigators amplified TCR beta CDR3 regions from RNA transcripts. The HTBI primer set served for first-round RT-PCR of the TCR CDR3. In TCRdb, the multiplex PCR reads were re-called with MiXCR into one record per CDR3 protein. The sample gives 270,000 or so distinct CDR3 sequences, 25% to 30% of which show up once; about 30% is in the top ten. The sequenced material came from blood. Receptors were obtained from a man aged 40-49 years with Graves' hyperthyroidism that later progressed to Graves' ophthalmopathy.

At least ten counts were recorded for this clonotype. This sequence joins TRBV19 and TRBJ2-5; TRBD2 aligns across 7 bases. Germline loops: CDR1 LNHDA, CDR2 SQIVND (reference sequence). The CDR3 loop spans 11 amino acids. With V trimmed by 9 bases and J by 5 bases, 3 bases remained unmatched. DNA for the CDR3: TGTGCCAGCGGACTAGGGGAGACCCAGTACTTC. Translating it yields CASGLGETQYF.

This clonotype occurred many times. V and J are TRBV29-1 and TRBJ2-2, with unresolved D. The CDR3 has 14 residues. Germline values: CDR1 SQVTM, CDR2 ANQGSEA. Between the trimmed V and J ends, which lost 5 bases and 0 bases, there was a span of 10 bases. The CDR3, as DNA: TGCAGCGTTCCACGTCCTACGAACACCGGGGAGCTGTTTTTT. This translates into CSVPRPTNTGELFF.

This clonotype occurred many times. This chain uses TRBV6-5 with TRBJ1-3; D call uncertain. The CDR3 extends over 17 amino acids. CDR1 MNHEY and CDR2 SVGAGI come from the germline V gene. Deletions cut 0 bases from V and 2 bases from J, with 14 bases between. CDR3 bases: TGTGCCAGCAGTTACTCGGGCAGTGTGAGCCCTGGAAACACCATATATTTT. Its protein is CASSYSGSVSPGNTIYF.

This clonotype was seen many times. A much more abundant neighbour one base away suggests this may be a read error. Given the absence of the conserved phenylalanine or tryptophan at the CDR3 end, a read error is likely. The chain is built from TRBV6-1 and TRBJ2-7; TRBD1 is a possible D gene (5 bases). The V gene's germline CDR1 is MNHNS and CDR2 SASEGT. This CDR3 has 15 residues. V lost 8 bases to trimming and J lost 0 bases, with 17 bases between them. The DNA for the CDR3 is TGTGCCAGCTCCACCGGACATACTCTCTCCTACGAGCAGTACTCC. It encodes CASSTGHTLSYEQYS.

The chain has TRBV6-2 or TRBV6-3 and TRBJ1-5; weak D call: TRBD1 (6 bases). V gave up 5 bases and J gave up 6 bases, with 11 bases separating them. Germline V gene lookup returns CDR1 MNHEY and CDR2 SVGEGT. There are 13 residues in the CDR3. Here the CDR3 reads CASSNQGFQPQHF. The CDR3 DNA is TGTGCCAGCAGTAACCAGGGGTTTCAGCCCCAGCATTTT.

Only a few counts were recorded for this clonotype. The J gene is TRBJ2-2, the V gene TRBV5-1, with D possibly called TRBD1 or TRBD2 (5 bases each). V lost 2 bases, J lost 6 bases, and 17 bases lay in between. CDR1 and CDR2 (germline): SGHRS, YFSETQ. The CDR3 length is 16 residues. CDR3 region: CASSLESQGVAGELFF. Here the CDR3 DNA reads TGCGCCAGCAGCTTAGAATCGCAGGGAGTGGCCGGGGAGCTGTTTTTT. Together with reference TRBV5-1 and TRBJ2-2, the CDR3 gives the full variable domain: KAGVTQTPRYLIKTRGQQVTLSCSPISGHRSVSWYQQTPGQGLQFLFEYFSETQRNKGNFPGRFSGRQFSNSRSEMNVSTLELGDSALYLCASSLESQGVAGELFFGEGSRLTVL.

This clonotype was counted ten times or more. This chain uses TRBV7-8 with TRBJ1-2; weak D call: TRBD1 (5 bases). Germline CDR1 SGHVS, CDR2 FQNEAQ. The CDR3 extends over 13 amino acids. Trimming took off 2 bases at V and 7 bases at J, with 11 bases between the two ends. The CDR3 region is CASSLLGRTGYTF. The CDR3 DNA is TGTGCCAGCAGCTTATTGGGGCGGACTGGCTACACCTTC.